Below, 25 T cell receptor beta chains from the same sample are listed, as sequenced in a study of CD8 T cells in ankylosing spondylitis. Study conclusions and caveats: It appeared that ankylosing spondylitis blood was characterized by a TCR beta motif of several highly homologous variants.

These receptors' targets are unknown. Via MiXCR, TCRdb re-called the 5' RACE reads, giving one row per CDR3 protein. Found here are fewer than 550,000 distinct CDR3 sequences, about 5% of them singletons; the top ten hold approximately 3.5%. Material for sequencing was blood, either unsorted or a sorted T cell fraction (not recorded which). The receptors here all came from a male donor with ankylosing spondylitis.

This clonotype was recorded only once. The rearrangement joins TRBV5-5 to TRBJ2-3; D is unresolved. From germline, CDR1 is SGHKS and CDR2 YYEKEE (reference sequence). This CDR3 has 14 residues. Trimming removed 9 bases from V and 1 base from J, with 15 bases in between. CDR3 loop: CAMGSGPRTDTQYF. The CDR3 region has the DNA TGTGCCATGGGTTCCGGGCCCCGCACAGATACGCAGTATTTT.

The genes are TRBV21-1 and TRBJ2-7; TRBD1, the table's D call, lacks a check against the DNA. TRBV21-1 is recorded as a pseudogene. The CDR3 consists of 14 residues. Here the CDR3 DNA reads TGTGCCAGCAGCAAAGGCGACAGGGTGGGCGAGCAGTACTTC. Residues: CASSKGDRVGEQYF.

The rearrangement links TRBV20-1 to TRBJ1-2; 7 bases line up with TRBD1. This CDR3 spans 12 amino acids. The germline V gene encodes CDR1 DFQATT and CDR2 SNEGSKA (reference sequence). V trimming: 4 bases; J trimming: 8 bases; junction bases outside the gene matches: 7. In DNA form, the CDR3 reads TGCAGTGCTACTACAGGGGCTAGCGGCTACACCTTC. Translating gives CSATTGASGYTF.

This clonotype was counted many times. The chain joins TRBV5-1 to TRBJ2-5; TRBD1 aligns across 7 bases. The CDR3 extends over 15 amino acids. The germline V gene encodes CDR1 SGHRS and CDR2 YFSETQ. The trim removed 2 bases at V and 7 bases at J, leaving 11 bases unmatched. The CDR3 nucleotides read TGCGCCAGCAGCTTTGGGACAGCAGGATTCGGGACCCAGTACTTC. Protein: CASSFGTAGFGTQYF.

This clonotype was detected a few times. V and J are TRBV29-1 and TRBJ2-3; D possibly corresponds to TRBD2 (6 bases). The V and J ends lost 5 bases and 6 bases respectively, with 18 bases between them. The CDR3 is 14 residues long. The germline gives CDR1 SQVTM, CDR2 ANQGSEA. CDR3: CSVSGDSRTDTQYF. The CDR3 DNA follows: TGCAGCGTTTCGGGAGACAGTCGTACGGATACGCAGTATTTT.

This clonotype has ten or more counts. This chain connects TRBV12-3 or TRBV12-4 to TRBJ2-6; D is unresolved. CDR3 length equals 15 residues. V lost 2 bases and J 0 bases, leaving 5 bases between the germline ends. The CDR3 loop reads CASSLWGSGANVLTF. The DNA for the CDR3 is TGTGCCAGCAGTTTATGGGGCTCTGGGGCCAACGTCCTGACTTTC.

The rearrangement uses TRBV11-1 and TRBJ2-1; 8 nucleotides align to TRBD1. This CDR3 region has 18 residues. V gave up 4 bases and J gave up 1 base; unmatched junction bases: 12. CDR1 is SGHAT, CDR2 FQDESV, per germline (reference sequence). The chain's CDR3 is CASSSGQGMASSYNEQFF. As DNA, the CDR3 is TGTGCCAGCAGCTCTGGACAGGGTATGGCCTCGTCCTACAATGAGCAGTTCTTC.

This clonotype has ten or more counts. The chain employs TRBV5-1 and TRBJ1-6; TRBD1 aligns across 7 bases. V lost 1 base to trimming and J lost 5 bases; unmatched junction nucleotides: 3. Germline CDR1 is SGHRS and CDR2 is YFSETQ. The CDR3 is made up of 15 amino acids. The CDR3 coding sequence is TGCGCCAGCAGCTTGAGACAGGGTGATAATTCACCCCTCCACTTT. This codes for CASSLRQGDNSPLHF.

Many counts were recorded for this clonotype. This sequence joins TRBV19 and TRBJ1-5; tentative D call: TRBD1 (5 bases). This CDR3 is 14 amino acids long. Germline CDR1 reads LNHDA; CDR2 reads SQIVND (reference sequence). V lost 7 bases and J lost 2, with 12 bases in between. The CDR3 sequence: CASNFRGGNQPQHF. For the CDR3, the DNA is TGTGCCAGTAATTTCCGAGGGGGCAATCAGCCCCAGCATTTT.

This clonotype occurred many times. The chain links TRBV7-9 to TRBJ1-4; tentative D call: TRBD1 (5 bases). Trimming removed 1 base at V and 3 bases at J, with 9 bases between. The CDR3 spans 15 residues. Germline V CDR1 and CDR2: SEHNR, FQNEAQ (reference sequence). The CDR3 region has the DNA TGTGCCAGCAGCTTAGGGGCAGGGCCTAATGAAAAACTGTTTTTT. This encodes CASSLGAGPNEKLFF.

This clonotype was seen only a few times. In nucleotides, the CDR3 is TGTGCCACCAGCGCCCCCGGGACCCACAATGAGCAGTTCTTC. Translated: CATSAPGTHNEQFF. This chain uses TRBV24-1 with TRBJ2-1; tentatively, D is TRBD1 or TRBD2 (5 bases each). Trimming took off 7 bases at V and 5 bases at J, with 14 bases between the two ends. The CDR3 is 14 residues long. CDR1 KGHDR and CDR2 SFDVKD come from the germline V gene.

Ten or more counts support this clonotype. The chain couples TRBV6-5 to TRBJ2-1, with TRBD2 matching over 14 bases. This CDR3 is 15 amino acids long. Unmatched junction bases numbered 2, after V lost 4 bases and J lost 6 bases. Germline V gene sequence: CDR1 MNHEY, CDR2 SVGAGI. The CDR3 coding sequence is TGTGCCAGCAGTTGGGGACTAGCGGGAGTCAATGAGCAGTTCTTC. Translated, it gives CASSWGLAGVNEQFF.

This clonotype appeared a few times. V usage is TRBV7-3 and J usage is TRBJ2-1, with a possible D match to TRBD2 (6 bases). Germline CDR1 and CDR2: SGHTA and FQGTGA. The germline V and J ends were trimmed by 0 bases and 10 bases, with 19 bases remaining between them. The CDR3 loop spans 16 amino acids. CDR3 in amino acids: CASSLTLGLKGAEQFF. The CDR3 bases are TGTGCCAGCAGCTTAACGTTGGGACTCAAAGGGGCCGAGCAGTTCTTC.

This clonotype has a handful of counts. In DNA form, the CDR3 reads TGTGCCAGCAGTTTAACGGGACCCGGGACCGTTTTCACAGATACGCAGTATTTT. The encoded protein is CASSLTGPGTVFTDTQYF. The chain is built from TRBV27 and TRBJ2-3, with D perhaps TRBD1 or TRBD2 (5 bases each). The CDR3 runs 18 residues. Germline V gene sequence: CDR1 MNHEY, CDR2 SMNVEV (reference sequence). V lost 2 bases to trimming and J lost 2 bases, with 20 bases between them.

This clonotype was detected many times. CDR3 coding DNA: TGTGCCAGCAGTTCCGGACAGGGGGGCCTCTACGAGCAGTACTTC. This sequence encodes CASSSGQGGLYEQYF. The chain employs TRBV28 and TRBJ2-7; 10 nucleotides agree with TRBD1. CDR3 length: 15 residues. With 4 bases clipped from V and 3 bases from J, the junction kept 6 bases outside the gene matches. Germline-derived CDR1 and CDR2 are MDHEN and SYDVKM.

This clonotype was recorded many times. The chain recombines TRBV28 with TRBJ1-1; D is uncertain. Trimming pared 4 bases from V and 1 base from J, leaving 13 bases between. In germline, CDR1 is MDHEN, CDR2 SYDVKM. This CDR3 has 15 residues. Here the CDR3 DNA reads TGTGCCAGCAGTTCGTGGAAGGGTGGGAACACTGAAGCTTTCTTT. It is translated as CASSSWKGGNTEAFF.

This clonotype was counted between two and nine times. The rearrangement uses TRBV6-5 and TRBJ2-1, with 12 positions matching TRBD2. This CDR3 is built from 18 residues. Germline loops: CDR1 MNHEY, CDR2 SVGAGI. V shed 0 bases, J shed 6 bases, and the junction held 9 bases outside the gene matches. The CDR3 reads CASSYSLPASGRANEQFF. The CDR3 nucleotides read TGTGCCAGCAGTTACTCGTTACCCGCTAGCGGGAGGGCCAATGAGCAGTTCTTC.

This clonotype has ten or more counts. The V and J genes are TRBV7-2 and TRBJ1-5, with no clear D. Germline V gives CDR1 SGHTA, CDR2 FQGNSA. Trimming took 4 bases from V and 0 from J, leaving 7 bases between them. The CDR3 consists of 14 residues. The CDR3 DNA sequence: TGTGCCAGCAGCTCCTACGTTAGCAATCAGCCCCAGCATTTT. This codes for CASSSYVSNQPQHF.

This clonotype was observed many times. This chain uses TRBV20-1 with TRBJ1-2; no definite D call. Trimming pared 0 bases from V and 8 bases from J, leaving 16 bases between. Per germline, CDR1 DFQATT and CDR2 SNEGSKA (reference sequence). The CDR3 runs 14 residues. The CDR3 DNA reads TGCAGTGCTAGAGATACAGTGGAACGGTGGGGCTACACCTTC. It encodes CSARDTVERWGYTF.

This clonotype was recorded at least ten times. The CDR3 loop reads CSARSLIHRGETQYF. The CDR3 region has the DNA TGCAGTGCTAGATCCTTGATCCACAGGGGGGAGACCCAGTACTTC. V is TRBV20-1 and J is TRBJ2-5; TRBD1 agrees at 8 bases. The CDR3 extends over 15 amino acids. The V segment lost 2 bases and the J segment 5 bases; nucleotides outside the gene matches: 10. The germline CDR1 and CDR2 sequences are DFQATT and SNEGSKA (reference sequence).

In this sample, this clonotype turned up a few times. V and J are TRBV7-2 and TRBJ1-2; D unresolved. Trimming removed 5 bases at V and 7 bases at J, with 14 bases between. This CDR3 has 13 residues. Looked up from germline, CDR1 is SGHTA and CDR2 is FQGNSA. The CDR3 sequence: CASSPGPRAGYTF. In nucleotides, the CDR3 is TGTGCCAGCAGCCCCGGTCCGCGGGCTGGCTACACCTTC.

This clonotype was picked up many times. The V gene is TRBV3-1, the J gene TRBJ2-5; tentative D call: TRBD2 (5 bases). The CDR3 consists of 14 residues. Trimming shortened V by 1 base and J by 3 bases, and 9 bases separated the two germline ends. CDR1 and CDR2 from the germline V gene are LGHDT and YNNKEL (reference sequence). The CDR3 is CASSQADGEETQYF. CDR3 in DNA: TGTGCCAGCAGCCAAGCGGACGGGGAAGAGACCCAGTACTTC.

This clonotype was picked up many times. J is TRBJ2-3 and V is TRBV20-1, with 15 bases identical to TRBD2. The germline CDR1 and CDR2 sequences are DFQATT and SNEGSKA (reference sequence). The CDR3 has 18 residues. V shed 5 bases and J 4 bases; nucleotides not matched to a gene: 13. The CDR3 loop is CSAPSGTSGGRMADTQYF. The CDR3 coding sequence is TGCAGTGCTCCCTCAGGGACTAGCGGGGGGCGGATGGCAGATACGCAGTATTTT.

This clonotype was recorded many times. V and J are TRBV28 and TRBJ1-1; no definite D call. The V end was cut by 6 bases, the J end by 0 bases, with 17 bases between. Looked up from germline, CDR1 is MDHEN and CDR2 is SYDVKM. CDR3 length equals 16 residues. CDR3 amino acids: CASSPLPAEMNTEAFF. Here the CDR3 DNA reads TGTGCCAGCAGCCCGCTCCCTGCAGAAATGAACACTGAAGCTTTCTTT.

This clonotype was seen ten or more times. For the CDR3, the DNA is TGTGCCAGCTCACCCAGACAGGACATGAACACTGAAGCTTTCTTT. Its translation is CASSPRQDMNTEAFF. This sequence joins TRBV18 and TRBJ1-1; a possible D gene is TRBD1 (6 bases). This CDR3 has 15 residues. CDR1 KGHSH and CDR2 LQKENI come from the germline V gene. V shed 3 bases and J shed 0 bases, with 11 bases lying between them.